These 10 T cell receptor beta chains came from one sample sequenced in a study of response to subunit inactivated influenza vaccine. TCRdb reprocessed the RT-PCR reads with MiXCR, giving one entry per CDR3 protein. Of more than 200,000 distinct CDR3 sequences listed, 12% were seen once; the top ten hold about 7.8%. The material sequenced was non-naive T cells sorted from PBMCs, taken about 14 days before vaccination. The receptors shown here come from a man in his fifties or sixties who received an inactivated influenza vaccine.

This chain joins TRBV20-1 and TRBJ2-7; 9 nucleotides match TRBD1. J was trimmed by 0 bases and V by 6 bases; bases with no gene match: 12. CDR1 and CDR2 from the germline V gene are DFQATT and SNEGSKA (reference sequence). The CDR3 contains 16 residues. The CDR3 here is CSATKSGTGSSYEQYF. CDR3 coding DNA: TGCAGTGCGACCAAATCCGGGACAGGGAGCTCCTACGAGCAGTACTTC.

This clonotype was found a few times. The rearrangement links TRBV5-1 to TRBJ2-2; D remains ambiguous. V shed 5 bases and J shed 1 base, with 6 bases lying between them. This CDR3 contains 13 residues. From germline, CDR1 is SGHRS and CDR2 YFSETQ. CDR3 nucleotide sequence: TGCGCCAGCAGGTTTGGGAACACCGGGGAGCTGTTTTTT. It encodes CASRFGNTGELFF.

This clonotype was found a few times. An end of the junction does not agree with germline; a read error may underlie this. This chain links TRBV5-1 with TRBJ2-1; D remains ambiguous. CDR3 length equals 13 residues. The germline V gene has CDR1 SGHRS and CDR2 YFSETQ. In DNA form, the CDR3 reads TGCGCCAGCAGCGATCACCCAGGAAAGGTGGGCCTCTTC. Translation: CASSDHPGKVGLF.

This clonotype was counted many times. J is TRBJ2-7 and V is TRBV5-5; no firm D call. Germline values: CDR1 SGHKS, CDR2 YYEKEE (reference sequence). Trimming removed 2 bases at V and 7 bases at J, with 7 bases between. CDR3 length equals 11 residues. CDR3 region: CASSFISEQYF. CDR3 DNA sequence: TGTGCCAGCAGCTTTATTAGTGAGCAGTACTTC. The full variable domain, its missing parts supplied by reference TRBV5-5 and TRBJ2-7, is DAGVTQSPTHLIKTRGQQVTLRCSPISGHKSVSWYQQVLGQGPQFIFQYYEKEERGRGNFPDRFSARQFPNYSSELNVNALLLGDSALYLCASSFISEQYFGPGTRLTVT.

This clonotype was seen a few times. The rearrangement joins TRBV12-3 or TRBV12-4 to TRBJ2-2; the D is unclear. With 1 base removed from V and 4 bases from J, the gap between germline ends came to 7 bases. This CDR3 spans 14 amino acids. DNA of the CDR3: TGTGCCAGCAGTTTAGATGGCGTCACCGGGGAGCTGTTTTTT. This sequence encodes CASSLDGVTGELFF.

The gene calls are TRBV28 and TRBJ2-4, with TRBD2 matching 11 bases. This CDR3 comprises 16 residues. CDR1 MDHEN and CDR2 SYDVKM come from the germline V gene. V lost 5 bases to trimming and J lost 7 bases; unmatched junction nucleotides: 10. The CDR3 spells CASSRTSGQKWNIQYF. The CDR3 bases are TGTGCCAGCAGTCGGACTAGCGGGCAAAAGTGGAACATTCAGTACTTC. The full variable domain, with the rest looked up from reference TRBV28 and TRBJ2-4, is DVKVTQSSRYLVKRTGEKVFLECVQDMDHENMFWYRQDPGLGLRLIYFSYDVKMKEKGDIPEGYSVSREKKERFSLILESASTNQTSMYLCASSRTSGQKWNIQYFGAGTRLSVL.

Comments on this clonotype: This may be a read error, as it is one base from a much larger clone. V is TRBV20-1 and J is TRBJ2-1; D call uncertain. Trimming cost V 4 bases and J 0 bases, with 10 bases left between them. Germline CDR1 and CDR2: DFQATT and SNEGSKA (reference sequence). This CDR3 is built from 14 residues. CDR3 sequence: CSAKVLSSYNEQFF. CDR3 sequence (DNA): TGCAGTGCTAAGGTCCTGAGCTCCTACAATGAGCAGTTCTTC.

This clonotype has ten or more counts. This chain uses TRBV7-3 with TRBJ2-1; the D is unclear. The CDR3 is made up of 14 amino acids. Germline CDR1 SGHTA, CDR2 FQGTGA. V gave up 2 bases and J gave up 7 bases, with 12 bases separating them. CDR3 sequence (DNA): TGTGCCAGCAGCTTACTCGTGGGCCCGAATGAGCAGTTCTTC. Translation gives CASSLLVGPNEQFF.

This clonotype was seen a handful of times. This rearrangement joins TRBV6-5 to TRBJ1-1; D perhaps matches TRBD1 (5 bases). Germline lookup yields CDR1 MNHEY and CDR2 SVGAGI. Trimming stripped 4 bases from V and 3 bases from J, with 15 bases between. This CDR3 has 15 residues. CDR3 nucleotides: TGTGCCAGCAGTTCCCTTTCTTCGGGGGACACTGAAGCTTTCTTT. Translation gives CASSSLSSGDTEAFF.

V usage is TRBV11-1 and J usage is TRBJ2-2; 9 nucleotides align to TRBD1. The V and J ends lost 1 base and 7 bases, in that order; junction bases with no gene match: 10. The CDR3 consists of 17 residues. Germline CDR1 is SGHAT and CDR2 is FQDESV (reference sequence). CDR3 sequence (DNA): TGTGCCAGCAGCTTAGAGGGACAGGGAAGAGGTGGCGGGGAGCTGTTTTTT. Encoded protein: CASSLEGQGRGGGELFF.